The sequence of this T cell receptor (beta chain) was determined in a study of shared clonotypes between healthy human individuals. Naive CD8 cells were CD45RO-negative, positively selected for CCR7, excluding terminally differentiated effector memory CD45RA+ cells. The study enrolled healthy HIV-negative adults without recent acute infections or vaccinations as donors. Running of the assay took place at deep level. Libraries were prepared by immunoSEQ multiplex PCR; TCRdb keeps only in-frame clonotypes and omits some of them. Seen here are about 2 million clones, around 96% observed once, and the top ten hold approximately 1.2%. The CDR3 loop spans 12 amino acids. The V end lost 7 bases, the J end lost 0 bases, and 7 bases lay between the germline ends. Germline-derived CDR1 and CDR2 are LNHDA and SQIVND (reference sequence). In regard to this clone: Its specificity is unknown.

Study observations and caveats: Shared clonotypes across all four donors exceeded non-shared ones in generation probability. The study sampled only blood, and tissue repertoires likely differ.

Sequencing was carried out using naive CD8+ T cells sorted from blood. The receptor's source is a man aged 18 to 35 in good health. This chain uses TRBV19 with TRBJ2-7, with no clear D. CDR3 sequence (DNA): TGTGCCAGTATGGGTCCCTCCTACGAGCAGTACTTC. Translation: CASMGPSYEQYF.